The T cell receptor beta chain described here comes from a study of cytomegalovirus exposure and HLA in healthy donors. Notes on the study in general: Published work reported that the classifier diagnosed cytomegalovirus status with high specificity and sensitivity. Some TCR beta chains (more than 150 of them) were listed as cytomegalovirus-associated. According to a later analysis, TCR clusters from the first cohort tended to co-occur in the 120 or so validation repertoires.

Some clones are missing from TCRdb's copy, which holds only in-frame ones; the method was immunoSEQ multiplex PCR. This table has about 220,000 clones, around 90% appearing once. With regard to this clone: Its specificity is not known.

V lost 4 bases and J 2 bases, leaving 15 bases between the germline ends. Looked up from germline, CDR1 is SGHNT and CDR2 is YYREEE (reference sequence). The CDR3 sequence is 15 residues long. The sequencing sample was made of PBMCs. The J gene is TRBJ1-2, the V gene TRBV5-4, with D possibly TRBD1 on 6 matching bases. The receptor comes from a woman aged 18-29 years in good health and CMV-seronegative. The CDR3 nucleotides are TGTGCCAGCAGCGGCGGGGGCGTGAGAAACTATGGCTACACCTTC. It encodes CASSGGGVRNYGYTF.